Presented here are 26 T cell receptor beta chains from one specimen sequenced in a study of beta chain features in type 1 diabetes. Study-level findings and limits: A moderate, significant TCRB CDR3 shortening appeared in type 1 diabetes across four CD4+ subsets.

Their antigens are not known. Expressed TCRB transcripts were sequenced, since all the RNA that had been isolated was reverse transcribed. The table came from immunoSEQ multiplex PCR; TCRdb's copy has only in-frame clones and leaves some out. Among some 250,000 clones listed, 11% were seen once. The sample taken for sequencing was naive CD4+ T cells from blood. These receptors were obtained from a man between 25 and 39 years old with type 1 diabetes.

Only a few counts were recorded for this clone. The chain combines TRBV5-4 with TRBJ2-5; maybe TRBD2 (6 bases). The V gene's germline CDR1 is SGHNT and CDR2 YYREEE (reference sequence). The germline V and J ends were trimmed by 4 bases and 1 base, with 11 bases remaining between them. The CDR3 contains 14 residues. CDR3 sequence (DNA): TGTGCCAGCAGCGTAAGGACTACCCAAGAGACCCAGTACTTC. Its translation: CASSVRTTQETQYF.

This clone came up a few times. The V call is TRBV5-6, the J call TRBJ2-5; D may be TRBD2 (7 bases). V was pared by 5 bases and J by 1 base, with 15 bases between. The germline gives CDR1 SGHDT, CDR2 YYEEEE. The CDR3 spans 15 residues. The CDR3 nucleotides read TGTGCCAGCAGTACCGGAGGGGGGGGCCAAGAGACCCAGTACTTC. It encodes CASSTGGGGQETQYF.

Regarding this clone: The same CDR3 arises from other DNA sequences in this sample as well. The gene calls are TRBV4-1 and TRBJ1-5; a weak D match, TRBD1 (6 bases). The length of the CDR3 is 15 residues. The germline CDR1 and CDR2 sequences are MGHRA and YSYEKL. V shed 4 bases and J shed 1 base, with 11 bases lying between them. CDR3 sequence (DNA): TGCGCCAGCAGCCGCGGCGGGGGCAGCAATCAGCCCCAGCATTTT. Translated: CASSRGGGSNQPQHF.

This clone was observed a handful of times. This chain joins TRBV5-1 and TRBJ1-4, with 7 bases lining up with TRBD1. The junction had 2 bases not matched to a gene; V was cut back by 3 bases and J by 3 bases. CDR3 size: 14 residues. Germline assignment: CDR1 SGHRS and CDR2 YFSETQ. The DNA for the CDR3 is TGCGCCAGCAGCTCCGGGACAGCTAATGAAAAACTGTTTTTT. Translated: CASSSGTANEKLFF.

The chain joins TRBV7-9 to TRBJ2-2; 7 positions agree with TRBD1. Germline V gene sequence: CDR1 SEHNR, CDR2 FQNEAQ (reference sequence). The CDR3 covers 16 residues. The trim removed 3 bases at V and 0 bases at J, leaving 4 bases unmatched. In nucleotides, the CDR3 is TGTGCCAGCAGCTTTACCGGGACAGCGAACACCGGGGAGCTGTTTTTT. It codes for CASSFTGTANTGELFF.

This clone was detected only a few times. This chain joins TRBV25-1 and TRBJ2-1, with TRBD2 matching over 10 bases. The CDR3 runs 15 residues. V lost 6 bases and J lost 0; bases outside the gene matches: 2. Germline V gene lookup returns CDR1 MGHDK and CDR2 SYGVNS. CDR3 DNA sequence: TGTGCCAGCAGCTTAGCGGGGGGCTCCTACAATGAGCAGTTCTTC. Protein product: CASSLAGGSYNEQFF.

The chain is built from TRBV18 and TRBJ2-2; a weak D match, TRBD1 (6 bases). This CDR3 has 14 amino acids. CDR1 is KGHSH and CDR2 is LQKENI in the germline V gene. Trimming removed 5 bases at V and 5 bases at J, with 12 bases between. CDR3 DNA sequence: TGTGCCAGCTCAGTCAACAGGGAAACCGGGGAGCTGTTTTTT. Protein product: CASSVNRETGELFF.

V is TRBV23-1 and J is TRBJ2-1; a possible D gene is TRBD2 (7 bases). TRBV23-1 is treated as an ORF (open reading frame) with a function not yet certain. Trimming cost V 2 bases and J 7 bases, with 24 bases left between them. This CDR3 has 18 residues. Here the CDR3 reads CASSQTQARGAFGNEQFF. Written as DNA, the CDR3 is TGCGCCAGCAGTCAAACCCAGGCACGGGGGGCCTTTGGGAATGAGCAGTTCTTC.

The CDR3 DNA is TGCGCCAGCAGCTTGCAGACAGGGACACTGAACACTGAAGCTTTCTTT. This codes for CASSLQTGTLNTEAFF. The V gene is TRBV5-1, the J gene TRBJ1-1, with 7 bases aligning to TRBD1. Germline V CDR1 and CDR2: SGHRS, YFSETQ. Trimming cost V 1 base and J 0 bases; bases outside gene matches: 6. CDR3 size: 16 residues.

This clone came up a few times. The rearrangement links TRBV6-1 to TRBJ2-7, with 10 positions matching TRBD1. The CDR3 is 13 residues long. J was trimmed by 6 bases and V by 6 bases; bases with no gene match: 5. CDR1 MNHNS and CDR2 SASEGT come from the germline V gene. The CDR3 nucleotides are TGTGCCAGCAGCCCCGGGACAGGGGCCGAGCAGTACTTC. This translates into CASSPGTGAEQYF.

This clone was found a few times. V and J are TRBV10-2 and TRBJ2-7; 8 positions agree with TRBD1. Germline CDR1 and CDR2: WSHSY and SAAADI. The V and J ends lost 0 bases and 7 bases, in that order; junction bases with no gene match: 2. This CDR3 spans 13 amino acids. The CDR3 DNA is TGCGCCAGCAGTGAGTCGACAGGGGTGGAGCAGTACTTC. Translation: CASSESTGVEQYF.

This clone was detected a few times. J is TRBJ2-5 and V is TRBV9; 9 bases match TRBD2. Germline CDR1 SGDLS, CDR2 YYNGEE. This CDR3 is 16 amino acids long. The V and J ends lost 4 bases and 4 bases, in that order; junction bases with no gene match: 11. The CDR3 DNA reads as TGTGCCAGCAGCTTTCGAGCGGGGGGCGGCATAGAGACCCAGTACTTC. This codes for CASSFRAGGGIETQYF.

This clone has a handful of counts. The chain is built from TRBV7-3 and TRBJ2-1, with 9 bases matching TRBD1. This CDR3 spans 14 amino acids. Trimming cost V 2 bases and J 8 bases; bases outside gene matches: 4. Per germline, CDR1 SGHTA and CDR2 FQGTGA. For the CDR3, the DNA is TGTGCCAGCAGCTTATGGGGACAGGGCTATGAGCAGTTCTTC. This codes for CASSLWGQGYEQFF.

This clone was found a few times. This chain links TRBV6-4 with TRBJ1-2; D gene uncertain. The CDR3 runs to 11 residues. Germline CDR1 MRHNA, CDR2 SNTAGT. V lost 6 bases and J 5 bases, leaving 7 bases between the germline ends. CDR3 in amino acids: CASRSMYGYTF. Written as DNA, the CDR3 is TGTGCCAGCAGGAGTATGTATGGCTACACCTTC.

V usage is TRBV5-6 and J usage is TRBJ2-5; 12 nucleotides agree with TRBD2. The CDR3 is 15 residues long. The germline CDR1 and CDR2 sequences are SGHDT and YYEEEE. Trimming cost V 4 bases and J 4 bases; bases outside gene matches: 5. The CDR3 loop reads CASSPLAGGGETQYF. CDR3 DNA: TGTGCCAGCAGCCCTCTAGCGGGGGGGGGAGAGACCCAGTACTTC.

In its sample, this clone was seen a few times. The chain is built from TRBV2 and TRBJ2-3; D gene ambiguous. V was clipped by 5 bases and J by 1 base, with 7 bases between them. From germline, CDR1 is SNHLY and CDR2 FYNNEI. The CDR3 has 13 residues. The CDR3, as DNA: TGTGCCAGCAGTCCCGAGGGCACAGATACGCAGTATTTT. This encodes CASSPEGTDTQYF.

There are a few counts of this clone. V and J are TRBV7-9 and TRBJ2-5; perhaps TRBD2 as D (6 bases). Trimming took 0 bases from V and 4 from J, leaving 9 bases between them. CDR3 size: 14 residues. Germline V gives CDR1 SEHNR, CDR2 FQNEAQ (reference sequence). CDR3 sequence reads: CASSLAGGSETQYF. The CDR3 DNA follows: TGTGCCAGCAGCTTAGCGGGGGGTTCAGAGACCCAGTACTTC.

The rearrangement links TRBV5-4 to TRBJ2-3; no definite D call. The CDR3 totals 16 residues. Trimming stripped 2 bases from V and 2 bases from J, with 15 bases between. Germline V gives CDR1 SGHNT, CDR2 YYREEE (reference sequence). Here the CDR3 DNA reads TGTGCCAGCAGCTTCGGTACCGCCCGGGTCACAGATACGCAGTATTTT. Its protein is CASSFGTARVTDTQYF.

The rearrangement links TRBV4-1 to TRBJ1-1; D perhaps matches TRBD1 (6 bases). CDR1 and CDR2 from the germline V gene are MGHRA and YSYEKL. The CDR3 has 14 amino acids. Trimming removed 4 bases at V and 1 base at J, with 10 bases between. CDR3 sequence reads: CASSLRTANTEAFF. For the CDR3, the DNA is TGCGCCAGCAGCCTAAGGACAGCGAACACTGAAGCTTTCTTT.

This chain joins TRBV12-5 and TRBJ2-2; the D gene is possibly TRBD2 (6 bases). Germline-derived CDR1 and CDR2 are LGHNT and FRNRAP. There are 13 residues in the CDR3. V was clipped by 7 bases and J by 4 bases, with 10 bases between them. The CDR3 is CASAPGGTGELFF. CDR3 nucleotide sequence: TGTGCTAGTGCGCCCGGGGGCACCGGGGAGCTGTTTTTT. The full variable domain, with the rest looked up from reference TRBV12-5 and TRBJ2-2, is DARVTQTPRHKVTEMGQEVTMRCQPILGHNTVFWYRQTMMQGLELLAYFRNRAPLDDSGMPKDRFSAEMPDATLATLKIQPSEPRDSAVYFCASAPGGTGELFFGEGSRLTVL.

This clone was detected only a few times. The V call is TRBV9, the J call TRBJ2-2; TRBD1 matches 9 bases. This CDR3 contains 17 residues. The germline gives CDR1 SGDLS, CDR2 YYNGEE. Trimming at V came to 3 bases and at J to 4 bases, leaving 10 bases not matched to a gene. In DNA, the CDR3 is TGTGCCAGCAGCGCTTCGCCGGGACAGGGTCCCACCGGGGAGCTGTTTTTT. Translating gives CASSASPGQGPTGELFF.

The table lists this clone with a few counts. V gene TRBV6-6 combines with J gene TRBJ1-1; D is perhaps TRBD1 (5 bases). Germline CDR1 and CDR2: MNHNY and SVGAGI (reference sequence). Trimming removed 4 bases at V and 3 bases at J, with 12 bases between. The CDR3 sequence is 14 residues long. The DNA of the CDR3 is TGTGCCAGCAGTTTAACAGGTTCATACACTGAAGCTTTCTTT. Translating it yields CASSLTGSYTEAFF.

CDR3 protein: CASSLSSQDEQYF. The CDR3 region has the DNA TGTGCCAGCAGCTTGAGCAGCCAGGACGAGCAGTACTTC. The chain has TRBV5-4 and TRBJ2-7; D is ambiguous. V was trimmed by 1 base and J by 5 bases, leaving 10 bases between them. There are 13 residues in the CDR3. The germline gives CDR1 SGHNT, CDR2 YYREEE (reference sequence).

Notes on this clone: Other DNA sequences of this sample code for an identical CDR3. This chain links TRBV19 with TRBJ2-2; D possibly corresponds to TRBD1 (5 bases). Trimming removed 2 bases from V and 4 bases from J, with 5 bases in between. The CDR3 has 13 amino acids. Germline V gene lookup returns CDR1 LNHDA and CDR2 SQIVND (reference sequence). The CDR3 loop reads CASSIRGTGELFF. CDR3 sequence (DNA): TGTGCCAGTAGTATAAGGGGCACCGGGGAGCTGTTTTTT.

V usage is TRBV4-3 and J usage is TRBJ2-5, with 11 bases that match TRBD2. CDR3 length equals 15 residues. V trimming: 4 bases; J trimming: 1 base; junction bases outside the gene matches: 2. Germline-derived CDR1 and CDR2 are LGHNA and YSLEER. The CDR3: CASSLSGGGQETQYF. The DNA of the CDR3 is TGCGCCAGCAGCCTTAGCGGGGGGGGCCAAGAGACCCAGTACTTC.

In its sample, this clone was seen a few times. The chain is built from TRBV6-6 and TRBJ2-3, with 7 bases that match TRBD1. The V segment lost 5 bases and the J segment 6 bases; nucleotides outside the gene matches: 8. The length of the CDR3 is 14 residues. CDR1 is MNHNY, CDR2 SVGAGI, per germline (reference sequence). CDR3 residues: CASSHGTALDTQYF. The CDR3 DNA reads TGTGCCAGCAGTCACGGGACAGCCCTGGATACGCAGTATTTT.